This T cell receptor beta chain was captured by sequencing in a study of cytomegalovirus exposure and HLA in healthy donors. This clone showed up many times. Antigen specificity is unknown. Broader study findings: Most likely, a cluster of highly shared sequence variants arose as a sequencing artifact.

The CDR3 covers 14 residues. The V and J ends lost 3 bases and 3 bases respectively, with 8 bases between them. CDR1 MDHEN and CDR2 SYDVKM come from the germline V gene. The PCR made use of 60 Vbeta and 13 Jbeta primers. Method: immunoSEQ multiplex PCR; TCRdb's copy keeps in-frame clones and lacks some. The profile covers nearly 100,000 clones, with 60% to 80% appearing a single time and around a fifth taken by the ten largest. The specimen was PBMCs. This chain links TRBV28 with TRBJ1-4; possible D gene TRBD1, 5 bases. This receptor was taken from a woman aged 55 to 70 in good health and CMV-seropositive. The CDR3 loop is CASSFPQANEKLFF. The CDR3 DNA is TGTGCCAGCAGTTTTCCACAGGCTAATGAAAAACTGTTTTTT.